This T cell receptor beta chain derives from a study of blood T cell repertoires in COVID-19. About the study: Some COVID-19 samples were acute and others convalescent; all came from the United States, Italy and Spain. T cells, B-cell-depleted T cells, or PBMCs provided the cDNA or gDNA that served as material.

Per the original data handling: Quantification of nucleated cells was approximated via reference gene primer amplification. Sequenced by immunoSEQ multiplex PCR; TCRdb stores in-frame clones only, minus some. V and J calls plus clone size are reproduced from that table; the DNA served to infer D and trimming. The sample carries approximately 160,000 clones, more than 70% recorded once. J was trimmed by 2 bases and V by 4 bases; bases with no gene match: 5. There are 15 residues in the CDR3. In germline, CDR1 is SGHKS, CDR2 YYEKEE (reference sequence). The receptor's source is a man aged 18 to 35 with active or convalescent COVID-19. V usage is TRBV5-5 and J usage is TRBJ1-4; TRBD1 matches at 7 bases. Source material: peripheral blood. CDR3 DNA: TGTGCCAGCAGCCCCGGACAGGCCACTAATGAAAAACTGTTTTTT. Its protein is CASSPGQATNEKLFF.